This T cell receptor (beta chain) came from a study of early T cells in non-severe SARS-CoV-2 infection. At the level of the study: RNA in bulk from unsorted whole blood was sequenced, and chains were unpaired.

Whole-study results and caveats: Matches to VDJdb favored anti-spike CD8 responses and missed private and CD4 specificities.

This clonotype was observed a handful of times. The antigen is not known. Germline V gene data show CDR1 as SGHRS and CDR2 as YFSETQ. The CDR3 has 14 amino acids. V was pared by 0 bases and J by 5 bases, with 12 bases between. cDNA molecules, individually, were tagged with unique molecular identifiers. TCRdb processed the 5' RACE reads anew with MiXCR; each CDR3 protein has one entry. The sample yields about 99,000 distinct CDR3 sequences, 16% seen once. The TCR sequence derives from an adult who was a healthcare worker with PCR-confirmed SARS-CoV-2 infection or an uninfected control (not recorded which). This chain connects TRBV5-1 to TRBJ2-7; D remains ambiguous. Sequencing used whole blood. This chain's CDR3 is CASSLVGLVDEQYF. The CDR3 nucleotides read TGCGCCAGCAGCTTGGTCGGGTTAGTCGACGAGCAGTACTTC.